Listed here are 25 T cell receptor beta chains from one sample, sequenced in a study of spatial heterogeneity in lung cancer. TCRdb re-derived calls from the 5' RACE reads in MiXCR, one entry per CDR3 protein. The table records 11,000 or so distinct CDR3 sequences, 3.7% of them present only once. Time point denoted: sample taken at primary tumor resection. This material consisted of PBMCs, taken at surgery. The receptor source for this set is a female donor with early-stage non-small cell lung cancer.

Many counts were recorded for this clonotype. The J gene is TRBJ2-2, the V gene TRBV11-1, with D uncertain. The CDR3 is made up of 13 amino acids. CDR1 and CDR2 (germline): SGHAT, FQDESV (reference sequence). V gave up 2 bases and J gave up 4 bases, with 5 bases separating them. CDR3 loop: CASSLSPTGELFF. The CDR3 DNA sequence: TGTGCCAGCAGCTTATCCCCCACCGGGGAGCTGTTTTTT. Full variable domain (rest looked up from reference TRBV11-1 and TRBJ2-2): EAEVAQSPRYKITEKSQAVAFWCDPISGHATLYWYRQILGQGPELLVQFQDESVVDDSQLPKDRFSAERLKGVDSTLKIQPAELGDSAMYLCASSLSPTGELFFGEGSRLTVL.

This clonotype was recorded many times. The J gene is TRBJ2-7, the V gene TRBV7-9; D call uncertain. CDR3 length equals 13 residues. The ends were cut back, 4 bases at V and 4 bases at J, with 11 bases in the middle. Germline values: CDR1 SEHNR, CDR2 FQNEAQ (reference sequence). In DNA, the CDR3 is TGTGCCAGCAGCTCGATTCCCTCGTACGAGCAGTACTTC. Translated, it gives CASSSIPSYEQYF.

This sequence joins TRBV4-2 and TRBJ2-7; 11 nucleotides match TRBD2. The V and J ends lost 5 bases and 2 bases, in that order; junction bases with no gene match: 5. The CDR3 loop spans 15 amino acids. Germline V gene sequence: CDR1 LGHNA, CDR2 YNFKEQ. The CDR3 nucleotides are TGTGCCAGCAGCACAAGACTAGCGGGGCCCTACGAGCAGTACTTC. Translated, it gives CASSTRLAGPYEQYF.

This clonotype has ten or more counts. The chain uses TRBV9 and TRBJ2-7, with TRBD2 matching 8 bases. The CDR3 is 14 residues long. Germline V gene data show CDR1 as SGDLS and CDR2 as YYNGEE. Trimming at V came to 2 bases and at J to 5 bases, leaving 6 bases not matched to a gene. The CDR3 sequence is CASSVGRADNEQYF. CDR3 coding DNA: TGTGCCAGCAGCGTCGGGAGGGCCGACAACGAGCAGTACTTC. The full variable domain, its missing parts supplied by reference TRBV9 and TRBJ2-7, is DSGVTQTPKHLITATGQRVTLRCSPRSGDLSVYWYQQSLDQGLQFLIQYYNGEERAKGNILERFSAQQFPDLHSELNLSSLELGDSALYFCASSVGRADNEQYFGPGTRLTVT.

This clonotype has ten or more counts. The CDR3 protein is CASSLGRASSGANVLTF. The CDR3 DNA reads as TGCGCCAGCAGCTTGGGGCGGGCCTCCTCTGGGGCCAACGTCCTGACTTTC. The chain has TRBV5-1 and TRBJ2-6; D is possibly TRBD2 (5 bases). The V end lost 0 bases, the J end lost 0 bases, and 10 bases lay between the germline ends. From germline, CDR1 is SGHRS and CDR2 YFSETQ. This CDR3 is built from 17 residues.

This clonotype was seen ten or more times. V and J are TRBV6-2 or TRBV6-3 and TRBJ2-7; 7 nucleotides match TRBD1. Germline V lookup: CDR1 MNHEY, CDR2 SVGEGT. Trimming cost V 6 bases and J 3 bases; bases outside gene matches: 8. The CDR3 spans 14 residues. CDR3 protein: CASRQRQGYYEQYF. CDR3 DNA: TGTGCCAGCAGACAGAGACAGGGATACTACGAGCAGTACTTC.

Ten or more counts support this clonotype. The V gene is TRBV11-2, the J gene TRBJ2-3; D gene uncertain. V lost 0 bases and J lost 6, with 10 bases in between. This CDR3 contains 14 residues. Germline-derived CDR1 and CDR2 are SGHAT and FQNNGV. The CDR3, as DNA: TGTGCCAGCAGCTTAGATACCCAGTCCGATACGCAGTATTTT. Its translation is CASSLDTQSDTQYF.

This clonotype occurred many times. The J gene is TRBJ2-3, the V gene TRBV7-9; the D gene could be TRBD1 or TRBD2 (5 bases each). The CDR3 has 13 amino acids. Germline V gene sequence: CDR1 SEHNR, CDR2 FQNEAQ (reference sequence). Trimming shortened V by 5 bases and J by 9 bases, and 15 bases separated the two germline ends. The CDR3 DNA follows: TGTGCCAGCAGCATCGGGACGGGAAGGACGCAGTATTTT. Translated, it gives CASSIGTGRTQYF. Complete variable domain (other parts from reference TRBV7-9 and TRBJ2-3): DTGVSQNPRHKITKRGQNVTFRCDPISEHNRLYWYRQTLGQGPEFLTYFQNEAQLEKSRLLSDRFSAERPKGSFSTLEIQRTEQGDSAMYLCASSIGTGRTQYFGPGTRLTVL.

This clonotype was seen just once. This CDR3 is CASSWDSKNIQYF. CDR3 in DNA: TGTGCCAGCAGCTGGGACAGCAAAAACATTCAGTACTTC. The chain couples TRBV7-2 to TRBJ2-4; 7 bases match TRBD1. The trim removed 4 bases at V and 3 bases at J, leaving 0 bases unmatched. Germline lookup yields CDR1 SGHTA and CDR2 FQGNSA. The CDR3 covers 13 residues.

This clonotype was observed many times. The rearrangement joins TRBV20-1 to TRBJ1-5; 8 positions agree with TRBD1. J lost 7 bases, V lost 0 bases, and 5 bases had no gene match. The germline V gene has CDR1 DFQATT and CDR2 SNEGSKA (reference sequence). This CDR3 comprises 14 residues. Written as DNA, the CDR3 is TGCAGTGCTAGAGATCACAGGACAGGGCAGCCCCAGCATTTT. It codes for CSARDHRTGQPQHF.

In this sample, this clonotype turned up many times. The chain employs TRBV7-9 and TRBJ2-7; TRBD1 aligns across 7 bases. Germline CDR1 reads SEHNR; CDR2 reads FQNEAQ (reference sequence). V shed 5 bases and J 3 bases; nucleotides not matched to a gene: 7. This CDR3 contains 14 residues. CDR3 region: CASSPDRADYEQYF. DNA for the CDR3: TGTGCCAGCAGCCCCGACAGGGCGGACTACGAGCAGTACTTC. The full variable domain, completed using reference TRBV7-9 and TRBJ2-7, is DTGVSQNPRHKITKRGQNVTFRCDPISEHNRLYWYRQTLGQGPEFLTYFQNEAQLEKSRLLSDRFSAERPKGSFSTLEIQRTEQGDSAMYLCASSPDRADYEQYFGPGTRLTVT.

The sample holds many counts of this clonotype. The rearrangement links TRBV5-4 to TRBJ2-7, with TRBD1 matching over 9 bases. The junction had 7 bases not matched to a gene; V was cut back by 4 bases and J by 2 bases. The CDR3 contains 15 residues. Germline lookup yields CDR1 SGHNT and CDR2 YYREEE (reference sequence). The CDR3 here is CASSLGQGRPYEQYF. The CDR3 DNA sequence: TGTGCCAGCAGCCTAGGACAGGGGAGGCCCTACGAGCAGTACTTC. The entire variable domain, with the rest obtained from reference TRBV5-4 and TRBJ2-7, is as follows: ETGVTQSPTHLIKTRGQQVTLRCSSQSGHNTVSWYQQALGQGPQFIFQYYREEENGRGNFPPRFSGLQFPNYSSELNVNALELDDSALYLCASSLGQGRPYEQYFGPGTRLTVT.

This clonotype was seen many times. The gene calls are TRBV5-1 and TRBJ2-1; TRBD1 might be the D (5 bases). The germline V gene encodes CDR1 SGHRS and CDR2 YFSETQ. The CDR3 covers 15 residues. Trimming shortened V by 0 bases and J by 3 bases, and 10 bases separated the two germline ends. For the CDR3, the DNA is TGCGCCAGCAGCTTGGTTCAGGGCTACTACAATGAGCAGTTCTTC. It yields the protein CASSLVQGYYNEQFF.

This clonotype was detected ten times or more. J is TRBJ1-5 and V is TRBV28; D call uncertain. The V gene lost 6 bases and the J gene lost 2 bases, with 20 bases spanning the gap. Germline lookup yields CDR1 MDHEN and CDR2 SYDVKM. The CDR3 is made up of 17 amino acids. CDR3 protein: CASSPFSRTYGNQPQHF. In nucleotides, the CDR3 is TGTGCCAGCAGCCCCTTCAGTCGGACCTATGGCAATCAGCCCCAGCATTTT.

This clonotype came up many times. The genes are TRBV14 and TRBJ2-1, with 11 nucleotides matching TRBD2. The CDR3 contains 18 residues. Germline CDR1 and CDR2: SGHDN and FVKESK. The ends lost 0 bases at V and 5 bases at J; junction bases unmatched: 9. DNA for the CDR3: TGTGCCAGCAGCCAAGAACCTCTACTAGCGGGAGTGGACAATGAGCAGTTCTTC. Its translation: CASSQEPLLAGVDNEQFF.

This clonotype has a count of ten or more. The chain has TRBV12-3 or TRBV12-4 and TRBJ2-1; D remains ambiguous. The CDR3 covers 15 residues. V dropped 1 base and J dropped 6 bases, with 13 bases sitting between them. The chain's CDR3 is CASSLGALGGNEQFF. CDR3 nucleotide sequence: TGTGCCAGCAGTTTAGGGGCGCTGGGTGGCAATGAGCAGTTCTTC.

This clonotype was seen only a few times. The chain joins TRBV5-8 to TRBJ2-1; TRBD1 matches at 8 bases. Losses at the gene ends were 4 bases for V and 4 bases for J; bases not matched to a gene: 10. The germline V gene encodes CDR1 SGHTS and CDR2 YDEGEE. This CDR3 contains 16 residues. This chain's CDR3 is CASSLPDREEYNEQFF. In DNA form, the CDR3 reads TGTGCCAGCAGCCTCCCGGACAGGGAGGAATACAATGAGCAGTTCTTC.

This clonotype was counted many times. V is TRBV5-6 and J is TRBJ2-5, with TRBD2 matching 10 bases. The CDR3 is 16 amino acids. Germline values: CDR1 SGHDT, CDR2 YYEEEE. Trimming at V came to 3 bases and at J to 3 bases, leaving 8 bases not matched to a gene. The CDR3 DNA sequence: TGTGCCAGCAGCTCTCTAGCGGGGGCCAATAAAGAGACCCAGTACTTC. As protein: CASSSLAGANKETQYF.

This clonotype was counted ten times or more. The V and J genes are TRBV5-6 and TRBJ2-7; a possible D gene is TRBD2 (7 bases). V was shortened by 5 bases and J by 3 bases, with 18 bases between the two germline ends. The CDR3 length is 15 residues. Per the germline V gene, CDR1 is SGHDT and CDR2 is YYEEEE. The CDR3 sequence: CASRWTGGRSYEQYF. CDR3 DNA sequence: TGTGCCAGCAGATGGACCGGGGGGCGAAGCTACGAGCAGTACTTC.

This chain joins TRBV3-1 and TRBJ1-2, with D possibly matching TRBD1 (5 bases). V lost 2 bases and J lost 7, with 11 bases in between. This CDR3 is 13 amino acids long. Germline-derived CDR1 and CDR2 are LGHDT and YNNKEL (reference sequence). The CDR3: CASSQSGARGYTF. DNA of the CDR3: TGTGCCAGCAGCCAAAGCGGGGCTCGTGGCTACACCTTC.

This clonotype was detected ten times or more. The chain carries TRBV20-1 and TRBJ2-5; 11 bases fit TRBD2. Germline trimming cut 3 bases from V and 5 bases from J; bases unmatched to any gene: 2. The length of the CDR3 is 13 residues. The germline CDR1 and CDR2 sequences are DFQATT and SNEGSKA (reference sequence). The CDR3 reads CSARASGRETQYF. CDR3 DNA: TGCAGTGCTAGGGCTAGCGGGAGGGAGACCCAGTACTTC.

This clonotype was observed many times. This sequence joins TRBV6-5 and TRBJ2-3; TRBD2 matches 7 bases. Germline V gene lookup returns CDR1 MNHEY and CDR2 SVGAGI. The junction had 5 bases not matched to a gene; V was cut back by 5 bases and J by 0 bases. This CDR3 is built from 15 residues. The CDR3 region has the DNA TGTGCCAGCAGTACGCTAGCGGCTAGCACAGATACGCAGTATTTT. The encoded protein is CASSTLAASTDTQYF.

This clonotype was counted ten times or more. The chain uses TRBV12-2 and TRBJ2-4; the table's D call, TRBD1, was not checked against the DNA. TRBV12-2 is given as a pseudogene. The CDR3 loop spans 21 amino acids. In DNA form, the CDR3 reads TGTGCAAGTCGCTTAGCGCGGCAGGGGCCGCCCAGACTAATAGCCAAAAACATTCAGTACTTC. Translated: CASRLARQGPPRLIAKNIQYF.

This clonotype was seen at least ten times. The CDR3 nucleotides are TGCGCCAGCAGCCAAGATCGGGCCAGAGGAGAGACCCAGTACTTC. This gives the protein CASSQDRARGETQYF. This chain links TRBV4-3 with TRBJ2-5; D unresolved. Looked up from germline, CDR1 is LGHNA and CDR2 is YSLEER. The V gene lost 0 bases and the J gene lost 4 bases, with 12 bases spanning the gap. The CDR3 loop spans 15 amino acids.

The V gene is TRBV6-5, the J gene TRBJ1-6; the D gene is possibly TRBD1 (6 bases). The CDR3 covers 12 residues. Trimming removed 5 bases from V and 7 bases from J, with 6 bases in between. Germline CDR1 is MNHEY and CDR2 is SVGAGI. The CDR3 nucleotides are TGTGCCAGCAGTCAGGGGAATTCACCCCTCCACTTT. Translation gives CASSQGNSPLHF.